This TCR beta chain was documented in a study of memory CD4+ T cells and cytomegalovirus serostatus. The CDR3 consists of 14 residues. The germline V gene has CDR1 LNHDA and CDR2 SQIVND (reference sequence). The ends were cut back, 3 bases at V and 2 bases at J, with 10 bases in the middle. The sort gate was single viable CD3+CD4+CD8-CD45RO+ cells for memory CD4+ T cells. The protocol was immunoSEQ multiplex PCR, while the TCRdb copy is restricted to in-frame clones and leaves out a portion. The sample consists of 27,000 or so clones, around 75% of them appearing once. The chain couples TRBV19 to TRBJ1-2; D remains ambiguous. Input material: memory CD4+ T cells from blood. The TCR originated in an adult in good health and CMV-seronegative. The CDR3 bases are TGTGCCAGTAGTATGCGTCGTATCAACTATGGCTACACCTTC. It codes for CASSMRRINYGYTF.